What follows are 29 T cell receptor beta chains derived from one specimen sequenced in a study of molecular identifiers for immune sequencing clone quantification. Each CDR3 protein is one row after TCRdb ran MiXCR on the PCR reads. The table has over 550,000 distinct CDR3 sequences, roughly 23% seen once; the top ten hold 0.78%. The specimen sequenced was naive CD8+ T cells from blood, with Jurkat cell RNA spiked in. The subset: FACS-sorted CD8+CD4-CCR7+CD45RA+ naive T cells. These receptors originate from a human donor in good health. Some libraries in this study had Jurkat cell RNA spiked in.

Points on this clonotype: A single base separates this from a much larger clone, so it may be a read error. Here the CDR3 reads CASSHRLAGTTGTQYF. CDR3 in DNA: TGTGCCAGCAGCCATAGACTAGCGGGGACCACAGGTACGCAGTATTTT. The chain is built from TRBV4-2 and TRBJ2-3; 11 bases fit TRBD2. CDR1 and CDR2 from the germline V gene are LGHNA and YNFKEQ. The CDR3 is 16 amino acids.

Worth noting for this clonotype: As the CDR3 is not closed by the conserved phenylalanine or tryptophan, this likely results from a read error. The chain uses TRBV14 and TRBJ2-1; 15 positions agree with TRBD2. This CDR3 is built from 19 residues. Unmatched junction bases numbered 8, after V lost 3 bases and J lost 2 bases. Germline CDR1 reads SGHDN; CDR2 reads FVKESK. In DNA form, the CDR3 reads TGTGCCAGCAGCCACGGACTAGCGGGGGGGCTGTTACCCTACAATGAGCAGTTCTCC. Translating gives CASSHGLAGGLLPYNEQFS.

This sequence joins TRBV19 and TRBJ2-3, with TRBD2 identical over 7 bases. J was trimmed by 4 bases and V by 5 bases; bases with no gene match: 3. Germline V lookup: CDR1 LNHDA, CDR2 SQIVND (reference sequence). The CDR3 spans 13 residues. The CDR3 reads CASSAGVADTQYF. The CDR3 DNA reads TGTGCCAGTAGTGCGGGAGTGGCAGATACGCAGTATTTT.

This clonotype was counted a single time. The V gene is TRBV4-3, the J gene TRBJ2-1, with 11 nucleotides matching TRBD2. There are 17 residues in the CDR3. Germline V CDR1 and CDR2: LGHNA, YSLEER. With V trimmed by 0 bases and J by 2 bases, 3 bases remained unmatched. The CDR3 spells CASSQERLAGTYNEQFF. The CDR3, as DNA: TGCGCCAGCAGCCAAGAGAGACTAGCGGGAACCTACAATGAGCAGTTCTTC.

There are many counts of this clonotype. The genes are TRBV24-1 and TRBJ2-1, with TRBD1 matching over 8 bases. CDR1 and CDR2 from the germline V gene are KGHDR and SFDVKD. V shed 7 bases and J 9 bases; nucleotides not matched to a gene: 7. CDR3 length: 13 residues. The CDR3 DNA sequence: TGTGCCACCAGCCGCAATGACAGGGGTGAGCAGTTCTTC. It specifies CATSRNDRGEQFF.

A note on this clonotype: It may be a read error: a sequence one base away is much more abundant. V and J are TRBV29-1 and TRBJ2-2; TRBD2 aligns across 8 bases. This CDR3 is built from 16 residues. With V trimmed by 0 bases and J by 6 bases, 9 bases remained unmatched. Germline lookup yields CDR1 SQVTM and CDR2 ANQGSEA. The CDR3 sequence: CSVEEVRGGDPGELFF. The CDR3 nucleotides are TGCAGCGTTGAAGAGGTCCGGGGGGGGGACCCCGGGGAGCTGTTTTTT.

This chain connects TRBV12-3 or TRBV12-4 to TRBJ2-1, with TRBD2 matching over 7 bases. The CDR3 consists of 16 residues. Germline trimming cut 6 bases from V and 2 bases from J; bases unmatched to any gene: 10. Here the CDR3 DNA reads TGTGCCAGCAGCCCGGGTCTAGCGGAGACCTACAATGAGCAGTTCTTC. Protein product: CASSPGLAETYNEQFF.

This clonotype was observed at least ten times. The chain joins TRBV6-2 or TRBV6-3 to TRBJ2-6; D might be TRBD1 or TRBD2, each matching 6 bases. Trimming cost V 5 bases and J 0 bases, with 14 bases left between them. CDR1 MNHEY and CDR2 SVGEGT come from the germline V gene. CDR3 length: 17 residues. This chain's CDR3 is CASSTGTLRSGANVLTF. The CDR3 DNA is TGTGCCAGCAGTACAGGGACTCTACGCTCTGGGGCCAACGTCCTGACTTTC.

V and J are TRBV27 and TRBJ2-1; D possibly matches TRBD1 or TRBD2 (5 bases each). Deletions cut 2 bases from V and 0 bases from J, with 8 bases between. CDR3 length equals 15 residues. Germline V lookup: CDR1 MNHEY, CDR2 SMNVEV (reference sequence). The CDR3 DNA is TGTGCCAGCAGTTTAATGAGGGGCTCCTACAATGAGCAGTTCTTC. This codes for CASSLMRGSYNEQFF.

This clonotype was observed at least ten times. The chain's CDR3 is CASSDFPQVSISGSADTQYF. The DNA of the CDR3 is TGTGCCAGCAGTGACTTCCCCCAGGTCTCCATTAGCGGGAGTGCAGATACGCAGTATTTT. The genes are TRBV6-1 and TRBJ2-3, with TRBD2 identical over 9 bases. Germline-derived CDR1 and CDR2 are MNHNS and SASEGT. The CDR3 extends over 20 amino acids. Trimming removed 3 bases from V and 4 bases from J; junction bases left unmatched: 20.

In its sample, this clonotype was seen many times. The rearrangement links TRBV6-1 to TRBJ2-3, with 8 bases fitting TRBD2. Germline assignment: CDR1 MNHNS and CDR2 SASEGT. V shed 1 base, J shed 2 bases, and the junction held 5 bases outside the gene matches. This CDR3 is built from 16 residues. The CDR3 loop reads CASSEEAGGFTDTQYF. CDR3 in DNA: TGTGCCAGCAGTGAAGAGGCGGGGGGCTTCACAGATACGCAGTATTTT.

The sample holds a few counts of this clonotype. This chain joins TRBV30 and TRBJ2-1; 9 bases map to TRBD2. The germline V gene has CDR1 GTSNPN and CDR2 SVGIG (reference sequence). The CDR3 extends over 15 amino acids. V trimming: 4 bases; J trimming: 1 base; junction bases outside the gene matches: 5. This CDR3 reads CAWTITSGSYNEQFF. CDR3 sequence (DNA): TGTGCCTGGACGATAACTAGCGGGTCCTACAATGAGCAGTTCTTC. The variable domain in full, with the rest retrieved from reference TRBV30 and TRBJ2-1, is SQTIHQWPATLVQPVGSPLSLECTVEGTSNPNLYWYRQAAGRGLQLLFYSVGIGQISSEVPQNLSASRPQDRQFILSSKKLLLSDSGFYLCAWTITSGSYNEQFFGPGTRLTVL.

This clonotype was seen more than once but under ten times. The J gene is TRBJ2-7, the V gene TRBV7-9, with 7 bases matching TRBD2. The junction had 15 bases not matched to a gene; V was cut back by 5 bases and J by 5 bases. The CDR3 has 16 amino acids. From germline, CDR1 is SEHNR and CDR2 FQNEAQ (reference sequence). CDR3 in DNA: TGTGCCAGCAGCCTCTCGGGTGGGAGGGCCTTCCACGAGCAGTACTTC. Its translation: CASSLSGGRAFHEQYF.

In this sample, this clonotype turned up many times. The chain links TRBV3-1 to TRBJ1-5; TRBD1 is a possible D gene (6 bases). V lost 1 base and J lost 2, with 15 bases in between. In germline, CDR1 is LGHDT, CDR2 YNNKEL (reference sequence). This CDR3 contains 17 residues. Written as DNA, the CDR3 is TGTGCCAGCAGCCAAGCGATAGAAGGGGGAGGCAATCAGCCCCAGCATTTT. Amino acid sequence: CASSQAIEGGGNQPQHF.

This sequence joins TRBV7-2 and TRBJ2-1; 12 nucleotides agree with TRBD2. The V segment lost 4 bases and the J segment 7 bases; nucleotides outside the gene matches: 5. The germline V gene has CDR1 SGHTA and CDR2 FQGNSA. The CDR3 loop spans 15 amino acids. CDR3 amino acids: CASSSWTSGNNEQFF. In nucleotides, the CDR3 is TGTGCCAGCAGCTCCTGGACTAGCGGGAATAATGAGCAGTTCTTC.

This clonotype was seen repeatedly, ten times or more. The V gene is TRBV5-1, the J gene TRBJ2-7; D tentatively fits TRBD1 or TRBD2 (5 bases each). Germline V gene lookup returns CDR1 SGHRS and CDR2 YFSETQ. Between the trimmed V and J ends, which lost 0 bases and 2 bases, there was a span of 9 bases. This CDR3 spans 14 amino acids. Here the CDR3 DNA reads TGCGCCAGCAGCTTGGGGACACTAGCCTACGAGCAGTACTTC. Protein sequence: CASSLGTLAYEQYF.

This clonotype was seen ten or more times. This chain uses TRBV30 with TRBJ2-5; 8 nucleotides agree with TRBD2. The CDR3 is made up of 13 amino acids. V was pared by 2 bases and J by 4 bases, with 3 bases of the junction left unmatched. Germline V gene sequence: CDR1 GTSNPN, CDR2 SVGIG (reference sequence). The CDR3 loop is CAWSFAGGETQYF. CDR3 in DNA: TGTGCCTGGAGTTTTGCGGGGGGAGAGACCCAGTACTTC.

The J gene is TRBJ2-5, the V gene TRBV11-1; D is possibly TRBD2 (6 bases). The CDR3 is 17 residues long. Germline V gene sequence: CDR1 SGHAT, CDR2 FQDESV (reference sequence). Between the trimmed V and J ends, which lost 4 bases and 0 bases, there was a span of 18 bases. CDR3: CASSSQMVLADQETQYF. CDR3 sequence (DNA): TGTGCCAGCAGCTCACAAATGGTGTTAGCGGACCAAGAGACCCAGTACTTC.

A note on this clonotype: This may arise from a read error, as a much more abundant clone is one base away. The chain couples TRBV7-9 to TRBJ2-5, with D unresolved. CDR3 length: 16 amino acids. Looked up from germline, CDR1 is SEHNR and CDR2 is FQNEAQ (reference sequence). The V gene lost 6 bases and the J gene lost 2 bases, with 19 bases spanning the gap. This CDR3 reads CASRSFVAASQETQYF. The DNA for the CDR3 is TGTGCCAGCAGATCCTTTGTGGCAGCCTCACAAGAGACCCAGTACTTC.

The table lists this clonotype with many counts. The gene calls are TRBV20-1 and TRBJ2-5; 12 bases line up with TRBD2. The V gene's germline CDR1 is DFQATT and CDR2 SNEGSKA (reference sequence). V lost 2 bases and J lost 1; bases outside the gene matches: 8. The CDR3 has 17 residues. The CDR3 DNA reads as TGCAGTGCTAGAACGGGACTAGCGGGCCTCCTCCAAGAGACCCAGTACTTC. Its protein is CSARTGLAGLLQETQYF.

Regarding this clonotype: A clone one base away is much larger, so this may be a read error. The CDR3 sequence is CASSHKDLHYEQYF. The CDR3 bases are TGCGCCAGCAGCCACAAGGATCTCCACTACGAGCAGTACTTC. This chain links TRBV4-1 with TRBJ2-7; no clear D gene. The ends were cut back, 3 bases at V and 3 bases at J, with 12 bases in the middle. This CDR3 contains 14 residues. Looked up from germline, CDR1 is MGHRA and CDR2 is YSYEKL.

This clonotype has a handful of counts. The rearrangement links TRBV7-2 to TRBJ1-1; 11 bases are a match to TRBD1. Germline CDR1 reads SGHTA; CDR2 reads FQGNSA. The CDR3 contains 14 residues. Unmatched junction bases numbered 3, after V lost 1 base and J lost 8 bases. The DNA of the CDR3 is TGTGCCAGCAGCTTAGGGGGACAGGGGGGAGAAGCTTTCTTT. This translates into CASSLGGQGGEAFF.

The chain joins TRBV13 to TRBJ2-1; TRBD2 matches 8 bases. The CDR3 extends over 16 amino acids. Germline V CDR1 and CDR2: PRHDT, FYEKMQ (reference sequence). V lost 5 bases and J lost 4; bases outside the gene matches: 10. As DNA, the CDR3 is TGTGCCAGCAGCCCGCAGACTAGCGACCCATACAATGAGCAGTTCTTC. This sequence encodes CASSPQTSDPYNEQFF.

This chain links TRBV10-3 with TRBJ2-7, with 10 bases that match TRBD2. CDR1 is ENHRY, CDR2 SYGVKD, per germline. The trim removed 3 bases at V and 0 bases at J, leaving 5 bases unmatched. The CDR3 contains 16 residues. The CDR3: CAISDPLAGGSYEQYF. The DNA for the CDR3 is TGTGCCATCAGTGACCCTTTAGCGGGGGGCTCCTACGAGCAGTACTTC.

Many counts were recorded for this clonotype. The gene calls are TRBV6-1 and TRBJ2-7; D gene unclear. V lost 10 bases and J lost 2, with 18 bases in between. The CDR3 extends over 14 amino acids. The germline CDR1 and CDR2 sequences are MNHNS and SASEGT. CDR3 region: CAINGPGAPYEQYF. DNA of the CDR3: TGTGCCATTAACGGGCCAGGAGCCCCCTACGAGCAGTACTTC.

This clonotype was observed at least ten times. The chain carries TRBV2 and TRBJ1-5, with D uncertain. The CDR3 runs 15 residues. V lost 0 bases, J lost 5 bases, and 11 bases lay in between. Germline V gene lookup returns CDR1 SNHLY and CDR2 FYNNEI. CDR3 sequence: CASSEAVQGDQPQHF. The CDR3 nucleotides are TGTGCCAGCAGTGAAGCGGTTCAAGGCGATCAGCCCCAGCATTTT. Based on the CDR3 plus reference TRBV2 and TRBJ1-5, the full variable domain is EPEVTQTPSHQVTQMGQEVILRCVPISNHLYFYWYRQILGQKVEFLVSFYNNEISEKSEIFDDQFSVERPDGSNFTLKIRSTKLEDSAMYFCASSEAVQGDQPQHFGDGTRLSIL.

This clonotype was counted ten times or more. V and J are TRBV7-2 and TRBJ2-7; the D is unclear. The V gene's germline CDR1 is SGHTA and CDR2 FQGNSA. The CDR3 has 14 amino acids. V lost 1 base, J lost 3 bases, and 10 bases lay in between. CDR3 in DNA: TGTGCCAGCAGCTTAGGTTTCGGCATCTACGAGCAGTACTTC. This translates into CASSLGFGIYEQYF.

This clonotype was counted many times. This chain joins TRBV24-1 and TRBJ2-2; D gene uncertain. The CDR3 runs 12 residues. The V end lost 4 bases, the J end lost 7 bases, and 6 bases lay between the germline ends. CDR1 KGHDR and CDR2 SFDVKD come from the germline V gene. This CDR3 is CATSDPHGELFF. CDR3 nucleotides: TGTGCCACCAGTGACCCCCACGGGGAGCTGTTTTTT.

Worth noting for this clonotype: Germline is not matched at one junction end, which may reflect a read error. CDR3 nucleotide sequence: TGCGCCAGCAGCCAAGTTCCAGGTTCTAGCACAGATACGCAGTGTTTT. Protein sequence: CASSQVPGSSTDTQCF. This chain connects TRBV4-1 to TRBJ2-3, with D maybe TRBD2 (5 bases). The CDR3 loop spans 16 amino acids. Germline CDR1 reads MGHRA; CDR2 reads YSYEKL.